The source of this T cell receptor (beta chain) is a study of blood T cells in healthy people across ages. A second about 6 to 12 cycle PCR used barcoded and J-beta primers. TCRdb used MiXCR to reprocess the 5' RACE reads, holding one entry per CDR3 protein. The sample lists around 1,900,000 distinct CDR3 sequences, more than 35% seen once, with 20% to 25% in the top ten. The CDR3 extends over 17 amino acids. The ends lost 2 bases at V and 0 bases at J; junction bases unmatched: 4. Material for sequencing was blood. The receptor was derived from a human donor in good health. This rearrangement joins TRBV12-3 or TRBV12-4 to TRBJ2-3; 11 bases align to TRBD2. CDR3 in DNA: TGTGCCAGCAGTTTACCCACTAGCGGGGGAAGCACAGATACGCAGTATTTT. Translated, it gives CASSLPTSGGSTDTQYF.